This T cell receptor (beta chain) was captured by sequencing in a study of cytomegalovirus exposure and HLA in healthy donors. On the study more broadly: Tens of millions of unique TCRs, all from HLA-typed donors, were included in an early release of the data. Study-level findings and limits: Several of the most significant clusters appeared, in a later analysis, to be linked to common viral pathogens. A later analysis, which compared TCR beta chains of equal frequency, found the HLA-associated ones more clonally expanded.

Germline lookup yields CDR1 SGHVS and CDR2 FNYEAQ. Trimming removed 3 bases from V and 7 bases from J, with 7 bases in between. This CDR3 comprises 13 residues. PCR used 60 Vbeta primers and 13 Jbeta primers. Sequenced by immunoSEQ multiplex PCR; TCRdb stores in-frame clones only, minus some. Of under 110,000 clones in the sample, roughly 75% are singletons; the top ten hold 2.5%. This clone was picked up one time. The target antigen is unknown. The chain is built from TRBV7-6 and TRBJ1-6; tentative D call: TRBD1 (5 bases). The clonotype originates from a middle-aged man in good health and CMV-seronegative. Material: PBMCs. CDR3 sequence reads: CASSLTVNSPLHF. The CDR3, as DNA: TGTGCCAGCAGCTTGACAGTAAATTCACCCCTCCACTTT.